This T cell receptor beta chain was recovered during a study of shared clonotypes between healthy human individuals. The germline CDR1 and CDR2 sequences are MDHEN and SYDVKM. CDR3 length: 16 residues. Trimming stripped 6 bases from V and 1 base from J, with 18 bases between. Only in-frame clones appear in the TCRdb table, and some are missing; sequencing was by immunoSEQ multiplex PCR. The sample carries roughly 400,000 clones, about 96% recorded once. The source material was memory CD8+ T cells sorted from blood. Subset described: CD45RO+ cells pooled with CCR7-negative TemRA cells. The chain couples TRBV28 to TRBJ1-2; D possibly corresponds to TRBD1 (6 bases). The clonotype comes from a man under 40 in good health. In nucleotides, the CDR3 is TGTGCCAGCAGACGCCTTTCTGCCAGGGGTAACTATGGCTACACCTTC. This gives the protein CASRRLSARGNYGYTF.